The sequence of this T cell receptor beta chain was determined in a study of blood T cell repertoires in COVID-19. On the study more broadly: PBMCs, B-cell-depleted T cells, or T cells provided the cDNA or gDNA that made up the material.

This CDR3 has 14 residues. The germline V and J ends were trimmed by 0 bases and 1 base, with 7 bases remaining between them. Per germline, CDR1 SGHRS and CDR2 YFSETQ. The method was immunoSEQ multiplex PCR; TCRdb's version includes in-frame clones alone and lacks a portion of them. The sample holds about 250,000 clones, about 91% seen once. Comments on this clone: Other DNA sequences in the same sample also yield this CDR3.

The clonotype comes from a man older than 75 with acute or convalescent COVID-19. The sequencing input was peripheral blood. The chain uses TRBV5-1 and TRBJ1-1; possibly TRBD1 for D (5 bases). The DNA for the CDR3 is TGCGCCAGCAGCTTGGCCGGGGGGAACACTGAAGCTTTCTTT. Translating gives CASSLAGGNTEAFF.